The source of this T cell receptor beta chain is a study of blood T cell repertoires in COVID-19. Study-level information: Donors in the United States, Italy and Spain gave samples during acute or convalescent COVID-19.

Authors' data handling: Nucleated cell number was recorded as an estimate derived from reference gene primer amplification. Profiled with immunoSEQ multiplex PCR; TCRdb holds only in-frame clones, not every one. V, J and clone size derive from that table, while D and trimming were established from the DNA sequence. The data contain some 370,000 clones, 85% to 90% of them singletons. The CDR3 spans 12 residues. V lost 4 bases and J lost 8, with 10 bases in between. CDR1 is KGHDR and CDR2 is SFDVKD in the germline V gene. Sequences were obtained from peripheral blood. The clonotype originates from a young man with active or convalescent COVID-19. The chain employs TRBV24-1 and TRBJ1-2; the D is unclear. In nucleotides, the CDR3 is TGTGCCACCAGTGACCAAACAGTCGGCTACACCTTC. This gives the protein CATSDQTVGYTF.